This T cell receptor beta chain was retrieved from a study of identical twins. General study points: Beta out-of-frame sequences showed weaker excess sharing between twins.

There are a few counts of this clonotype. Antigen: not known. J gave up 5 bases and V 0 bases, and 7 bases lay outside the gene matches. The CDR3 runs to 17 residues. Germline V gene data show CDR1 as SGHAT and CDR2 as FQNNGV. With template switching, a universal primer site was added, and the cDNA carried unique molecular identifiers. TCRdb analysed the 5' RACE reads with MiXCR anew, one entry per CDR3 protein. The sample lists about 920,000 distinct CDR3 sequences; around an eighth were seen once. This sample was shared with a second study, whose subject was yellow fever vaccine responses in identical twins.

The gene calls are TRBV11-2 and TRBJ2-7, with 13 positions matching TRBD2. The material sequenced was PBMCs. The sequence came from a woman younger than 30 in good health. CDR3 nucleotides: TGTGCCAGCAGCTTAGATCCTAGGACTAGCGGGGGTGACGAGCAGTACGTC. Amino acids: CASSLDPRTSGGDEQYV.